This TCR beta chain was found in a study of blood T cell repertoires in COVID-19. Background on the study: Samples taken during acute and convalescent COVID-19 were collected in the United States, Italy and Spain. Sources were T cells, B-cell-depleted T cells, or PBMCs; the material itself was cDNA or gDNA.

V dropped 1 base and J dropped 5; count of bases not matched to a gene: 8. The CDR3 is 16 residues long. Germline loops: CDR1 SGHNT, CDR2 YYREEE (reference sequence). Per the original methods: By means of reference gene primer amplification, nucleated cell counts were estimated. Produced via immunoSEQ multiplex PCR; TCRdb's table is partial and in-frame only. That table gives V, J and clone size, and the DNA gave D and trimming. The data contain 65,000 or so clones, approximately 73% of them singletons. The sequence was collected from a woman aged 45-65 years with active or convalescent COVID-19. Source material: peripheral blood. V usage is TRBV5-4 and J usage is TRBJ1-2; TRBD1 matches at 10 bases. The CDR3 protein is CASSLPPGQGRYGYTF. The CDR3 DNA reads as TGTGCCAGCAGCTTGCCTCCGGGACAGGGGAGGTATGGCTACACCTTC.